This is a list of T cell receptor beta chains from one sample in a study of neoadjuvant anti-PD-1 for oral cavity cancer. Some clones are missing from TCRdb's copy, which holds only in-frame ones; the method was immunoSEQ multiplex PCR. Of 15,000 to 20,000 clones detected, less than 80% appear once; the ten largest clones hold roughly 2.5%. The sequences come from PBMCs, collected before nivolumab (anti-PD-1) treatment. The receptors derive from a person aged 40 to 85 with oral cavity squamous cell carcinoma. Both conserved end residues are part of each CDR3. A D gene is named only where the DNA matches it firmly. Clone size is given for some rows only: seen once, a few or many times, or a class if the clone is expanded.

.	.	TRBV7-2	TRBJ2-1	TGTGCCAGCAGCTTTCTCTCTAGCGTGCACAATGAGCAGTTCTTC	CASSFLSSVHNEQFF
.	few	TRBV19	TRBJ2-2	TGTGCCAGTAGCCCAGGGACGAACACCGGGGAGCTGTTTTTT	CASSPGTNTGELFF
TRBD1	.	TRBV10-3	TRBJ2-3	TGTGCCATCAGTGAGCTAGGGGGCAATACGCAGTATTTT	CAISELGGNTQYF
.	.	TRBV5-1	TRBJ1-4	TGCGCCAGCAGCTTGGGTAATGAAAAACTGTTTTTT	CASSLGNEKLFF
TRBD1	.	TRBV10-3	TRBJ2-7	TGTGCCATCAGTAAGGGACAGGGCTCCTACGAGCAGTACTTC	CAISKGQGSYEQYF
.	.	TRBV10-3	TRBJ1-1	TGTGCCATCAGTGAGTCGTTTGGGAGCACTGAAGCTTTCTTT	CAISESFGSTEAFF
.	.	TRBV7-8	TRBJ2-1	TGTGCCAGCAGCAGGGACGAGTGGAATGAGCAGTTCTTC	CASSRDEWNEQFF
.	few	TRBV5-6	TRBJ2-5	TGTGCCAGCAGCTTTAGGGCCACATACCAAGAGACCCAGTACTTC	CASSFRATYQETQYF
.	.	TRBV5-8	TRBJ1-3	TGTGCCAGCAGCTGGGGGGCGTCTATTTCTGGAAACACCATATATTTT	CASSWGASISGNTIYF
.	few	TRBV4-1	TRBJ2-2	TGCGCCAGCAGCCCACTTGACAGAAGTCCCGGGGAGCTGTTTTTT	CASSPLDRSPGELFF
.	.	TRBV5-4	TRBJ2-1	TGTGCCAGCAGCTTGATCGGGAGCTCCTACAATGAGCAGTTCTTC	CASSLIGSSYNEQFF
.	.	TRBV7-3	TRBJ1-1	TGTGCCAGCAGCTTATTGGCCGACAGCCTGAACACTGAAGCTTTCTTT	CASSLLADSLNTEAFF
TRBD1	few	TRBV5-1	TRBJ2-5	TGCGCCAGCAGTTTTGGACAGGGGGTCAAAGAGACCCAGTACTTC	CASSFGQGVKETQYF
TRBD1	.	TRBV30	TRBJ1-3	TGTGCCTGGAGTTTCCTCCGGACAGGGTTCTCTGGAAACACCATATATTTT	CAWSFLRTGFSGNTIYF
.	.	TRBV6-1	TRBJ2-1	TGTGCCAGCAGTCCCGACTACGGGGCCTACAATGAGCAGTTCTTC	CASSPDYGAYNEQFF
.	few	TRBV7-9	TRBJ1-3	TGTGCCAGCAGTCCGGGCTCGGGGGATGGAAACACCATATATTTT	CASSPGSGDGNTIYF
.	.	TRBV30	TRBJ1-3	TGTGCCTGGATTCCGTGGGGGTCTGGAAACACCATATATTTT	CAWIPWGSGNTIYF
.	.	TRBV6-1	TRBJ2-1	TGTGCCAGCAGTGACGTAAGGGGGTATGAGCAGTTCTTC	CASSDVRGYEQFF
.	.	TRBV27	TRBJ2-7	TGTGCCAGCAGTTTATCCCGACCACAGCCTTACGAGCAGTACTTC	CASSLSRPQPYEQYF
.	.	TRBV6-5	TRBJ2-5	TGTGCCAGCAGCCTCGGGGAGACCCAGTACTTC	CASSLGETQYF
.	.	TRBV19	TRBJ1-5	TGTGCCAGTAGTACGGGGGGGAATGAGCCCCAGCATTTT	CASSTGGNEPQHF
.	.	TRBV2	TRBJ2-3	TGTGCCAGCACCCCTTGGGGGGCTAGCACAGATACGCAGTATTTT	CASTPWGASTDTQYF
.	few	TRBV2	TRBJ2-2	TGTGCCAGCAGTGAAGGCCTGATCACCGGGGAGCTGTTTTTT	CASSEGLITGELFF
.	.	TRBV6-5	TRBJ2-7	TGTGCCAGCAGTTTGAAGGGGGGCTCCTACGAGCAGTACTTC	CASSLKGGSYEQYF
.	.	TRBV4-2	TRBJ2-1	TGTGCCAGCAGCCAAGATCAGGGCAGGGTGGGTGAGCAGTTCTTC	CASSQDQGRVGEQFF
TRBD1	.	TRBV10-2	TRBJ2-7	TGCGCCAGCAGTGAGGAGACAGGGGGCTTGTACGAGCAGTACTTC	CASSEETGGLYEQYF